These T cell receptor beta chains were read from a single sample in a study of CD8+ T cells in alopecia areata. This table comes from immunoSEQ multiplex PCR, and its TCRdb copy is limited to in-frame clones, with some not included. The top ten clones hold more than 15% of a sample with some 170,000 clones, 58% of them seen once. The sequenced sample was CD4+ T cells sorted from blood, obtained at approximately week 61, from a patient treated with tofacitinib. The receptors derive from a human donor with alopecia areata. CDR3s include the opening cysteine and the closing phenylalanine or tryptophan. The D gene is left open where the match is weak. A row's size may be missing; if present it is once, few, many or a size class.

D | J | V | size | DNA | CDR3
TRBD1 | TRBJ1-6 | TRBV2 | - | TGTGCCAGCAGTTTACAGGGGGGGAATTCACCCCTCCACTTT | CASSLQGGNSPLHF
TRBD1 | TRBJ2-3 | TRBV15 | - | TGTGCCACCAGCGGAGGGGACAGGGGGCGCGTTCTTCTTGGCCCAGATACGCAGTATTTT | CATSGGDRGRVLLGPDTQYF
- | TRBJ2-6 | TRBV6-1 | - | TGTGCCAGCAGTCCCGGAATCTCTGGGGCCAACGTCCTGACTTTC | CASSPGISGANVLTF
- | TRBJ1-3 | TRBV29-1 | once | TGCAGCGCCGTCGACATAAACTCTGGAAACACCATATATTTT | CSAVDINSGNTIYF
- | TRBJ1-2 | TRBV6-5 | - | TGTGCCAGCTCGGGCGGGGGGCGGTTGAATGGCTACACCTTC | CASSGGGRLNGYTF
- | TRBJ2-2 | TRBV15 | few | TGTGCCACCAGCAGAGCTGGGTTCACCGGGGAGCTGTTTTTT | CATSRAGFTGELFF
TRBD1 | TRBJ2-7 | TRBV5-1 | - | TGCGCCAGCAGCTTGGCACAGGGGGCGAACTACGAGCAGTACTTC | CASSLAQGANYEQYF
TRBD1 | TRBJ1-1 | TRBV7-9 | few | TGTGCCAGCAGCTCCGGGACAGGGGGCGAAGCTTTCTTT | CASSSGTGGEAFF
TRBD1 | TRBJ2-1 | TRBV27 | - | TGTGCCAGCAATCCCGGGACAGGGGTCAATGAGCAGTTCTTC | CASNPGTGVNEQFF
TRBD1 | TRBJ1-4 | TRBV29-1 | - | TGCAGCGCTCGACAGGGGATGGACGAAAAACTGTTTTTT | CSARQGMDEKLFF
- | TRBJ2-5 | TRBV15 | few | TGTGCCACCAGCACACCAGGGAGGACCCAGTACTTC | CATSTPGRTQYF
- | TRBJ2-5 | TRBV20-1 | few | TGCAGTGCTCAGACCATAGGGTCCCAGTACTTC | CSAQTIGSQYF
- | TRBJ1-2 | TRBV2 | few | TGTGCCAGCAGCCTTGTTGGGGTCACAATCGGCTACACCTTC | CASSLVGVTIGYTF
- | TRBJ2-3 | TRBV7-9 | - | TGTGCCAGCACCCACCTGTCAATACGACCTAGCACAGATACGCAGTATTTT | CASTHLSIRPSTDTQYF
- | TRBJ1-1 | TRBV29-1 | few | TGCAGCGTACCCAGGGGTGGGGGCACTGAAGCTTTCTTT | CSVPRGGGTEAFF
- | TRBJ2-2 | TRBV2 | once | TGTGCCAGCGGTCGCGGCGGAGCCGGGGAGCTGTTTTTT | CASGRGGAGELFF
- | TRBJ1-2 | TRBV9 | - | TGTGCCAGCAGCGTAGAGTGGGGGACATATGGCTACACCTTC | CASSVEWGTYGYTF
TRBD1 | TRBJ2-7 | TRBV27 | - | TGTGCCAGCAGCTCTTGGACCAAGGACAGGATGACCTACGAGCAGTACTTC | CASSSWTKDRMTYEQYF
- | TRBJ1-1 | TRBV29-1 | few | TGCAGCGTCCAGGGCACTGAAGCTTTCTTT | CSVQGTEAFF
- | TRBJ1-5 | TRBV27 | - | TGTGCCAGCAGTTTCCCTAGGGGGCCCCAGCATTTT | CASSFPRGPQHF
- | TRBJ2-5 | TRBV29-1 | few | TGCAGCGTTGCTCTTCAGGGGATCGTTAGACGCCAAGAGACCCAGTACTTC | CSVALQGIVRRQETQYF
- | TRBJ2-5 | TRBV10-3 | few | TGTGCCATCAGTGAGAGGGAGACCCAGTACTTC | CAISERETQYF
TRBD1 | TRBJ2-7 | TRBV7-9 | - | TGTGCCAGCAGCTCAACCCCACAGGGGGGATTTTTC | CASSSTPQGGFF
TRBD1 | TRBJ2-1 | TRBV14 | - | TGTGCCAGCAGCCTGACCGACAGGGCCTTCTACAATGAGCAGTTCTTC | CASSLTDRAFYNEQFF
TRBD1 | TRBJ1-2 | TRBV5-6 | - | TGTGCCAGCAGCTTGGCAGGGGGAAACTATGGCTACACCTTC | CASSLAGGNYGYTF
- | TRBJ1-1 | TRBV6-5 | - | TGTGCCAGCAGTTACGGGGGTGGCCCTGAAGCTTTCTTT | CASSYGGGPEAFF
TRBD1 | TRBJ1-5 | TRBV5-6 | - | TGTGCCAGCAGCCTTAGGACAGGTGGCAATCAGCCCCAGCATTTT | CASSLRTGGNQPQHF
- | TRBJ1-6 | TRBV7-9 | - | TGTGCCAGCAGCTTAGAGGACAGAGTCAATTCACCCCTCCACTTT | CASSLEDRVNSPLHF
- | TRBJ1-1 | TRBV15 | - | TGTGCCACCAGCAGCCTCGACATAGACCGGACTGAAGCTTTCTTT | CATSSLDIDRTEAFF
- | TRBJ2-2 | TRBV13 | - | TGTGCCAGCAGCACCCTCGCGTACACCGGGGAGCTGTTTTTT | CASSTLAYTGELFF
- | TRBJ2-5 | TRBV13 | - | TGTGCCAGCAGCTCCCCCTCGGCGTGGGTCGGGGGTAAGGTTGAGACCCAGTACTTC | CASSSPSAWVGGKVETQYF
- | TRBJ2-5 | TRBV7-2 | - | TGTGCCAGCAGCCCCCGACAGGGAGGGGTTCGCCCCCAAGAGACCCAGTACTTC | CASSPRQGGVRPQETQYF
- | TRBJ2-3 | TRBV7-3 | - | TGTGCCAGCAGCCGGGGTCGGGGGCCCACAGATACGCAGTATTTT | CASSRGRGPTDTQYF
- | TRBJ1-2 | TRBV7-6 | few | TGTGCCAGCAGCCCCCGGGCCTCAGACTATGGCTACACCTTC | CASSPRASDYGYTF
- | TRBJ1-5 | TRBV14 | - | TGTGCCAGCAGCCCCGCAGGGGTGCGTCAGCCCCAGCATTTT | CASSPAGVRQPQHF
- | TRBJ1-2 | TRBV30 | - | TGTGCCTGGAGTACCCTACCTCCTAACTATGGCTACACCTTC | CAWSTLPPNYGYTF
TRBD1 | TRBJ1-2 | TRBV6-5 | - | TGTGCCAGCACCTCCCCGGACAGGGGATATGGCTACACCTTC | CASTSPDRGYGYTF